This T cell receptor beta chain was retrieved from a study of early T cells in non-severe SARS-CoV-2 infection. Study context: Whole-blood bulk RNA, unsorted, was sequenced, and chains were unpaired.

The library protocol tagged individual cDNA molecules with unique molecular identifiers. TCRdb used MiXCR to reprocess the 5' RACE reads, holding one entry per CDR3 protein. This repertoire shows fewer than 30,000 distinct CDR3 sequences, more than 3.5% found once; its top ten account for roughly 14%. At least ten counts were recorded for this clonotype. Germline CDR1 and CDR2: SQVTM and ANQGSEA. Trimming cost V 7 bases and J 0 bases, with 16 bases left between them. The CDR3 contains 14 residues. Sequencing was carried out using whole blood. This receptor was obtained from an adult who was a healthcare worker with PCR-confirmed SARS-CoV-2 infection or an uninfected control (not recorded which). V usage is TRBV29-1 and J usage is TRBJ2-7; TRBD2 is a possible D gene (5 bases). This chain's CDR3 is CSASSQAGSYEQYF. The CDR3 DNA sequence: TGCAGCGCCTCTTCCCAGGCGGGCTCCTACGAGCAGTACTTC.